This T cell receptor beta chain was identified during a study of regulatory T cells in long-lasting Graves disease. Sequencing libraries for TCR beta were prepared with iRepertoire HTBI primers and Arm-PCR of CDR3 regions. TCRdb reanalysed the multiplex PCR reads using MiXCR and keeps one entry per CDR3 protein. The table records about 470,000 distinct CDR3 sequences, around 14% of them present only once. Time point reported: newly diagnosed GD, antithyroid drugs for less than 3 months. Researchers made the TCR library from RNA that was extracted from PBMCs. This clonotype was counted ten times or more. The CDR3 consists of 16 residues. Germline V CDR1 and CDR2: DFQATT, SNEGSKA (reference sequence). Between the trimmed V and J ends, which lost 4 bases and 0 bases, there was a span of 15 bases. The data were also submitted as part of a second study, on T cells in Graves' hyperthyroidism and ophthalmopathy.

Here the sequenced sample was peripheral blood mononuclear cells (PBMCs), taken at new diagnosis, from a patient treated with antithyroid drugs. The receptor comes from a young woman with Graves disease. V is TRBV20-1 and J is TRBJ1-4; D is perhaps TRBD1 (5 bases). This chain's CDR3 is CSAMMGRVATNEKLFF. The CDR3 DNA follows: TGCAGTGCTATGATGGGCAGGGTAGCAACTAATGAAAAACTGTTTTTT.